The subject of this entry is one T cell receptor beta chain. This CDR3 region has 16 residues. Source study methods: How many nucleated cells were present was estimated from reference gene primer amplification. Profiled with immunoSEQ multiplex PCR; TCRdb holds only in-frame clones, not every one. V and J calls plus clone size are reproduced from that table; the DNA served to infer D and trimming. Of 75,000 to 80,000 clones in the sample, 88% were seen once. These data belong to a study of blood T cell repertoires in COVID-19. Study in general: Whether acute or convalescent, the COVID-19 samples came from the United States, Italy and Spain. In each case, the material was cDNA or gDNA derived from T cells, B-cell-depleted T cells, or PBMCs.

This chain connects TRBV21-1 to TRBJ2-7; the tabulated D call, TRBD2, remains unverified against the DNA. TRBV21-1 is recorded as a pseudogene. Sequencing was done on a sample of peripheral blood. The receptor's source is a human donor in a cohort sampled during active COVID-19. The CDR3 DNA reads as TGTGCCAGCAGCCCGATACCGGGACTAGCGGTCTACGAGCAGTACTTC. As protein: CASSPIPGLAVYEQYF.